This T cell receptor (beta chain) was documented in a study of siplizumab effects on memory and regulatory T cells. Study conclusions and caveats: Contribution to the alloresponse seemed major for naive T cells, which also seemed more diverse than memory cells. Researchers could not give a naive or memory phenotype to roughly 75-96% of proliferating CD4+ or CD8+ clones.

In this sample, this clone turned up a few times. Antigen specificity is unknown. Trimming cost V 5 bases and J 2 bases; bases outside gene matches: 8. Germline lookup yields CDR1 SEHNR and CDR2 FQNEAQ (reference sequence). This CDR3 is 15 amino acids long. The protocol was immunoSEQ multiplex PCR, while the TCRdb copy is restricted to in-frame clones and leaves out a portion. Of 100,000 or so clones listed, about nine tenths are singletons. The chain is built from TRBV7-9 and TRBJ1-1; 7 bases are shared with TRBD1. The specimen was non-Treg CD4+ T cells sorted from blood. This sequence originates from a human donor in good health. The CDR3 loop is CASSPLDRSNTEAFF. The CDR3 nucleotides are TGTGCCAGCAGCCCGCTGGACAGGTCCAACACTGAAGCTTTCTTT.